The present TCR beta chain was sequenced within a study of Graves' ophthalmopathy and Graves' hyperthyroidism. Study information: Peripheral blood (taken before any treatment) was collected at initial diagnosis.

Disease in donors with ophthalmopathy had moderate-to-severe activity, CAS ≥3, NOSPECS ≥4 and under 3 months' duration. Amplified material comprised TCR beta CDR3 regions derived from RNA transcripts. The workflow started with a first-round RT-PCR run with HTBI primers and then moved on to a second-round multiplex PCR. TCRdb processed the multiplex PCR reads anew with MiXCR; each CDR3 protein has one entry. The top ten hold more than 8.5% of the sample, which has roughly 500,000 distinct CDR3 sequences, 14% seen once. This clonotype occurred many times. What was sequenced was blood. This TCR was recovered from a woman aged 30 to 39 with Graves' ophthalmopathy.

The CDR3 region is CSTEGIRTEAFF. The CDR3 nucleotides are TGCAGCACTGAGGGGATTAGGACTGAAGCTTTCTTT. The rearrangement joins TRBV29-1 to TRBJ1-1, with TRBD1 as a possible D gene (5 bases). Trimming pared 8 bases from V and 5 bases from J, leaving 15 bases between. Germline V CDR1 and CDR2: SQVTM, ANQGSEA. The CDR3 length is 12 residues.